Following are 31 T cell receptor beta chains from one sample sequenced in a study of T cell responses to AZD1222 COVID-19 vaccine. The protocol was immunoSEQ multiplex PCR, while the TCRdb copy is restricted to in-frame clones and leaves out a portion. Of under 200,000 clones in the sample, roughly 94% were seen once. The sample consisted of peripheral blood, taken 28 days after the second AZD1222 dose. The receptors were sampled from an adult who received the AZD1222 COVID-19 vaccine.

In this sample, this clone turned up once. This chain uses TRBV5-8 with TRBJ1-4; 10 bases fit TRBD1. The germline CDR1 and CDR2 sequences are SGHTS and YDEGEE. Germline trimming cut 5 bases from V and 6 bases from J; bases unmatched to any gene: 13. CDR3 size: 17 residues. The CDR3 is CASRLGTGVLSDEKLFF. The DNA of the CDR3 is TGTGCCAGCAGGCTTGGGACAGGGGTTTTGAGTGATGAAAAACTGTTTTTT.

V gene TRBV6-5 combines with J gene TRBJ2-1; TRBD1 agrees at 9 bases. Germline values: CDR1 MNHEY, CDR2 SVGAGI. The CDR3 is made up of 15 amino acids. Losses at the gene ends were 7 bases for V and 7 bases for J; bases not matched to a gene: 11. DNA for the CDR3: TGTGCCAGCAACCCGCCGGACAGGGGTAGTAATGAGCAGTTCTTC. Amino acids: CASNPPDRGSNEQFF.

V and J are TRBV7-2 and TRBJ1-2; the D is unclear. The ends were cut back, 2 bases at V and 5 bases at J, with 9 bases in the middle. The CDR3 is made up of 13 amino acids. From germline, CDR1 is SGHTA and CDR2 FQGNSA. CDR3 residues: CASSLNSGYGYTF. For the CDR3, the DNA is TGTGCCAGCAGCTTAAACTCGGGGTATGGCTACACCTTC.

The CDR3 DNA is TGTGCCAGCAGCCCCAAATCCGGAAACACCATATATTTT. Translation: CASSPKSGNTIYF. The gene calls are TRBV27 and TRBJ1-3; D gene ambiguous. The germline V and J ends were trimmed by 6 bases and 4 bases, with 10 bases remaining between them. This CDR3 comprises 13 residues. CDR1 is MNHEY and CDR2 is SMNVEV in the germline V gene (reference sequence).

The chain couples TRBV29-1 to TRBJ2-5; 9 bases fit TRBD1. The CDR3 length is 14 residues. V trimming: 5 bases; J trimming: 2 bases; junction bases outside the gene matches: 6. Per the germline V gene, CDR1 is SQVTM and CDR2 is ANQGSEA. This CDR3 is CSVPWDREQETQYF. Here the CDR3 DNA reads TGCAGCGTTCCGTGGGACAGGGAGCAAGAGACCCAGTACTTC.

This chain joins TRBV30 and TRBJ2-7; TRBD2 matches at 11 bases. CDR1 and CDR2 (germline): GTSNPN, SVGIG (reference sequence). The CDR3 covers 14 residues. Unmatched junction bases numbered 5, after V lost 3 bases and J lost 4 bases. The CDR3 DNA reads as TGTGCCTGGAGACCACTAGCGGGGGTTTACGAGCAGTACTTC. This gives the protein CAWRPLAGVYEQYF. Combining the CDR3 with reference TRBV30 and TRBJ2-7 gives the whole variable domain SQTIHQWPATLVQPVGSPLSLECTVEGTSNPNLYWYRQAAGRGLQLLFYSVGIGQISSEVPQNLSASRPQDRQFILSSKKLLLSDSGFYLCAWRPLAGVYEQYFGPGTRLTVT.

V usage is TRBV12-2 and J usage is TRBJ2-1; the DNA was not compared with TRBD2, the D call given in the table. TRBV12-2 is a pseudogene. The CDR3 consists of 17 residues. The CDR3 reads CASRLAGTHTSYNEQFF. DNA of the CDR3: TGTGCAAGTCGCTTAGCCGGTACACATACTAGTTACAATGAGCAGTTCTTC.

This clone occurred once. The chain employs TRBV11-3 and TRBJ2-1, with D possibly being TRBD2 (6 bases). This CDR3 region has 15 residues. Trimming stripped 0 bases from V and 7 bases from J, with 13 bases between. Germline lookup yields CDR1 SGHNT and CDR2 YENEEA. In DNA form, the CDR3 reads TGTGCCAGCAGCTTAGAGGGGGGAAAGGGGAATGAGCAGTTCTTC. Its protein product is CASSLEGGKGNEQFF.

This sequence joins TRBV6-2 or TRBV6-3 and TRBJ1-1, with unresolved D. Germline V lookup: CDR1 MNHEY, CDR2 SVGEGT. The CDR3 totals 16 residues. V was shortened by 0 bases and J by 0 bases, with 11 bases between the two germline ends. Written as DNA, the CDR3 is TGTGCCAGCAGTTACTCGCCCACTGCGATGAACACTGAAGCTTTCTTT. Translated, it gives CASSYSPTAMNTEAFF.

In its sample, this clone was seen once. This rearrangement joins TRBV5-1 to TRBJ1-1; D is undetermined. This CDR3 spans 13 amino acids. The germline CDR1 and CDR2 sequences are SGHRS and YFSETQ. V was trimmed by 0 bases and J by 6 bases, leaving 9 bases between them. CDR3 DNA: TGCGCCAGCAGCTTGGTATCGGAATCTGAAGCTTTCTTT. Its translation is CASSLVSESEAFF.

This clone showed up just once. V and J are TRBV9 and TRBJ2-3; weak D call: TRBD1 (6 bases). Germline V gives CDR1 SGDLS, CDR2 YYNGEE. The length of the CDR3 is 15 residues. Trimming removed 0 bases from V and 8 bases from J, with 16 bases in between. The chain's CDR3 is CASSVGASKDSTQYF. The DNA for the CDR3 is TGTGCCAGCAGCGTAGGGGCGTCGAAGGACAGTACGCAGTATTTT.

The rearrangement uses TRBV5-6 and TRBJ1-5; possible D gene TRBD1, 6 bases. This CDR3 has 14 amino acids. Germline CDR1 and CDR2: SGHDT and YYEEEE. Trimming cost V 0 bases and J 7 bases, with 11 bases left between them. The CDR3 loop is CASSLGAQGQPQHF. In DNA, the CDR3 is TGTGCCAGCAGCTTGGGGGCGCAGGGGCAGCCCCAGCATTTT.

This clone was seen ten or more times. The chain has TRBV28 and TRBJ2-5; TRBD1 is a possible D gene (6 bases). The CDR3 totals 15 residues. CDR1 and CDR2 from the germline V gene are MDHEN and SYDVKM. V was shortened by 2 bases and J by 5 bases, with 15 bases between the two germline ends. The CDR3 sequence is CASSLVQGKSETQYF. CDR3 DNA sequence: TGTGCCAGCAGTTTAGTCCAGGGGAAGTCGGAGACCCAGTACTTC.

The chain carries TRBV27 and TRBJ1-1; no reliable D call. The CDR3 runs to 13 residues. Germline CDR1 MNHEY, CDR2 SMNVEV (reference sequence). V shed 5 bases and J shed 1 base, with 8 bases lying between them. As DNA, the CDR3 is TGTGCCAGCAGTAAGCGAGAGAACACTGAAGCTTTCTTT. Translating it yields CASSKRENTEAFF.

V gene TRBV5-1 combines with J gene TRBJ2-3, with 14 bases identical to TRBD2. This CDR3 spans 17 amino acids. V trimming: 0 bases; J trimming: 5 bases; junction bases outside the gene matches: 5. CDR1 SGHRS and CDR2 YFSETQ come from the germline V gene. The CDR3 DNA sequence: TGCGCCAGCAGCTTGGAGACTAGCGGGGGGGCCGGAGATACGCAGTATTTT. Translation gives CASSLETSGGAGDTQYF.

The chain carries TRBV7-3 and TRBJ1-1, with 10 positions matching TRBD1. The CDR3 is 15 amino acids. V lost 4 bases to trimming and J lost 1 base; unmatched junction nucleotides: 3. Per germline, CDR1 SGHTA and CDR2 FQGTGA. Here the CDR3 reads CASSSTGGPNTEAFF. CDR3 DNA sequence: TGTGCCAGCAGCTCGACAGGGGGCCCGAACACTGAAGCTTTCTTT.

The rearrangement links TRBV7-2 to TRBJ2-7; 7 positions match TRBD1. The CDR3 has 13 amino acids. Germline V gene data show CDR1 as SGHTA and CDR2 as FQGNSA. V dropped 4 bases and J dropped 2; count of bases not matched to a gene: 2. CDR3 coding DNA: TGTGCCAGCAGCTCGGGACAGACCTACGAGCAGTACTTC. Its translation: CASSSGQTYEQYF.

The CDR3 coding sequence is TGTGCCTTAAATATCGGGCATGGGAACACTGAAGCTTTCTTT. Encoded protein: CALNIGHGNTEAFF. This chain connects TRBV30 to TRBJ1-1; D is undetermined. CDR1 is GTSNPN, CDR2 SVGIG, per germline (reference sequence). This CDR3 region has 14 residues. The V and J ends lost 7 bases and 1 base respectively, with 16 bases between them.

The chain recombines TRBV7-9 with TRBJ2-7; 9 nucleotides align to TRBD1. CDR1 is SEHNR, CDR2 FQNEAQ, per germline (reference sequence). V lost 5 bases, J lost 2 bases, and 10 bases stayed unmatched. CDR3 length equals 16 residues. The CDR3, as DNA: TGTGCCAGCAGCCCGCGGGACAGGGAATCAACCTACGAGCAGTACTTC. It encodes CASSPRDRESTYEQYF. Supplemented by reference TRBV7-9 and TRBJ2-7, the full variable domain reads DTGVSQNPRHKITKRGQNVTFRCDPISEHNRLYWYRQTLGQGPEFLTYFQNEAQLEKSRLLSDRFSAERPKGSFSTLEIQRTEQGDSAMYLCASSPRDRESTYEQYFGPGTRLTVT.

The CDR3 reads CASSEIFPRGPLNTEAFF. CDR3 coding DNA: TGTGCCAGCAGTGAGATATTTCCCAGGGGGCCACTGAACACTGAAGCTTTCTTT. V and J are TRBV2 and TRBJ1-1; TRBD1 matches 8 bases. CDR3 size: 18 residues. Per the germline V gene, CDR1 is SNHLY and CDR2 is FYNNEI. Unmatched junction bases numbered 12, after V lost 3 bases and J lost 0 bases.

The chain recombines TRBV6-2 or TRBV6-3 with TRBJ2-3; 11 bases are shared with TRBD2. The CDR3 is 17 residues long. Germline V CDR1 and CDR2: MNHEY, SVGEGT. J lost 1 base, V lost 1 base, and 4 bases had no gene match. CDR3 bases: TGTGCCAGCAGTTACTTCGCTAGCGGGAGGCGCACAGATACGCAGTATTTT. Its translation: CASSYFASGRRTDTQYF.

This chain joins TRBV10-3 and TRBJ1-1, with a tentative D call TRBD1 (5 bases). V gave up 4 bases and J gave up 4 bases, with 10 bases separating them. The CDR3 runs 13 residues. Germline CDR1 and CDR2: ENHRY and SYGVKD. The CDR3 region has the DNA TGTGCCATCAGTGGGGGCGGGGGCACTGAAGCTTTCTTT. Amino acids: CAISGGGGTEAFF.

The genes are TRBV7-2 and TRBJ1-1, with D unresolved. This CDR3 spans 14 amino acids. Trimming took 6 bases from V and 2 from J, leaving 13 bases between them. Germline CDR1 SGHTA, CDR2 FQGNSA. The chain's CDR3 is CASRVSGLNTEAFF. In DNA, the CDR3 is TGTGCCAGCAGGGTTTCTGGGTTAAACACTGAAGCTTTCTTT.

The genes are TRBV15 and TRBJ1-2; 8 bases align to TRBD1. The CDR3 length is 15 residues. Germline CDR1 and CDR2: LNHNV and YYDKDF (reference sequence). Trimming removed 5 bases from V and 8 bases from J; junction bases left unmatched: 13. CDR3 nucleotide sequence: TGTGCCACCAGCCCCCGGGACAGGAGACATCTGGGCTACACCTTC. Translating it yields CATSPRDRRHLGYTF.

This chain connects TRBV2 to TRBJ2-7, with D possibly matching TRBD2 (5 bases). This CDR3 spans 14 amino acids. Per the germline V gene, CDR1 is SNHLY and CDR2 is FYNNEI. The V end lost 6 bases, the J end lost 7 bases, and 19 bases lay between the germline ends. This chain's CDR3 is CASSPRAGMGEQYF. The CDR3 coding sequence is TGTGCCAGCAGCCCCCGGGCGGGTATGGGGGAGCAGTACTTC.

This chain links TRBV7-2 with TRBJ1-5, with 9 bases aligning to TRBD1. There are 15 residues in the CDR3. Trimming removed 5 bases from V and 6 bases from J; junction bases left unmatched: 8. Germline V gene lookup returns CDR1 SGHTA and CDR2 FQGNSA. CDR3 loop: CASSVRGTGFQPQHF. CDR3 nucleotides: TGTGCCAGCAGCGTACGAGGGACAGGGTTTCAGCCCCAGCATTTT.

This chain connects TRBV9 to TRBJ2-2, with D possibly TRBD1 on 6 matching bases. V was shortened by 0 bases and J by 3 bases, with 15 bases between the two germline ends. This CDR3 has 17 amino acids. CDR1 and CDR2 (germline): SGDLS, YYNGEE. CDR3: CASSVGGTIIDTGELFF. For the CDR3, the DNA is TGTGCCAGCAGCGTAGGGGGGACAATAATTGACACCGGGGAGCTGTTTTTT.

The chain has TRBV4-2 and TRBJ1-2; D is unclear. The CDR3 covers 13 residues. In germline, CDR1 is LGHNA, CDR2 YNFKEQ. V was clipped by 0 bases and J by 6 bases, with 8 bases between them. CDR3 nucleotide sequence: TGTGCCAGCAGCCAAGATGAGGTGGATGGCTACACCTTC. The encoded protein is CASSQDEVDGYTF.

V gene TRBV19 combines with J gene TRBJ1-1; the D gene is possibly TRBD1 (5 bases). Per germline, CDR1 LNHDA and CDR2 SQIVND (reference sequence). There are 14 residues in the CDR3. V lost 7 bases, J lost 1 base, and 13 bases lay in between. The CDR3 spells CASTPIGGNTEAFF. CDR3 bases: TGTGCCAGTACCCCAATCGGGGGGAACACTGAAGCTTTCTTT.

This chain links TRBV7-8 with TRBJ1-2, with TRBD1 matching 10 bases. This CDR3 is 15 amino acids long. From germline, CDR1 is SGHVS and CDR2 FQNEAQ. V shed 5 bases, J shed 8 bases, and the junction held 11 bases outside the gene matches. The chain's CDR3 is CASSARDRGPTGYTF. The CDR3 region has the DNA TGTGCCAGCAGCGCCAGGGACAGGGGCCCAACAGGCTACACCTTC. Looking up the rest from reference TRBV7-8 and TRBJ1-2 gives the full variable domain: GAGVSQSPRYKVAKRGQDVALRCDPISGHVSLFWYQQALGQGPEFLTYFQNEAQLDKSGLPSDRFFAERPEGSVSTLKIQRTQQEDSAVYLCASSARDRGPTGYTFGSGTRLTVV.

The V and J genes are TRBV19 and TRBJ1-2; 9 bases agree with TRBD1. The germline V gene encodes CDR1 LNHDA and CDR2 SQIVND (reference sequence). V shed 6 bases, J shed 8 bases, and the junction held 7 bases outside the gene matches. This CDR3 contains 13 residues. The CDR3 here is CASRTGGAVGYTF. DNA for the CDR3: TGTGCCAGTAGGACAGGGGGAGCCGTGGGCTACACCTTC.